This T cell receptor beta chain was obtained from a study of T cells after yellow fever vaccination. CDR1 DFQATT and CDR2 SNEGSKA come from the germline V gene (reference sequence). The CDR3 spans 10 residues. Trimming removed 3 bases from V and 6 bases from J, with 2 bases in between. Points on this clonotype: The antigen remains undetermined.

TCRdb independently ran MiXCR on the 5' RACE reads; one entry per CDR3 protein. The sample lists some 560,000 distinct CDR3 sequences; roughly a sixth were seen once. Findings and limits, study-wide: Peak timing came faster in the weaker secondary response, day 5 versus 15. Booster samples showed a return of most primary-vaccination clones (almost 97% CD4, around 85% CD8).

This clonotype was obtained from a young man who received the YFV17D yellow fever vaccine. The V and J genes are TRBV20-1 and TRBJ1-4; D is unclear. The sequences come from PBMCs, collected around 5 days after the first yellow fever vaccination. The DNA of the CDR3 is TGCAGTGCTAGTCATGAAAAACTGTTTTTT. It encodes CSASHEKLFF.